This TCR beta chain was identified in a study of metastatic and nonmetastatic thyroid tumors. TCRdb re-called the PCR reads with MiXCR. The sample lists 16,000 or so clones, 20% to 25% seen once, with 10% to 15% in the top ten. In its sample, this clone is medium-sized. No patient had received any treatment before thyroid surgery. The CDR3 length is 13 residues. CDR1 is SNHLY and CDR2 is FYNNEI in the germline V gene. The germline V and J ends were trimmed by 2 bases and 8 bases, with 9 bases remaining between them. The origin of this receptor is a male donor with papillary thyroid cancer or a benign thyroid nodule (not recorded which). Some clones in this sample may be carry-over from other donors' samples. The rearrangement links TRBV2 to TRBJ2-2; no clear D gene. Specimen: tumor tissue. CDR3 in amino acids: CASSEFLVGELFF. CDR3 bases: TGTGCCAGCAGTGAATTCCTCGTTGGGGAGCTGTTTTTT.